The T cell receptor (beta chain) described here comes from a study of shared clonotypes between healthy human individuals. Each donor was a Caucasian adult residing in Nashville, Tennessee. V lost 3 bases and J 5 bases, leaving 12 bases between the germline ends. Per germline, CDR1 SGHNT and CDR2 YYREEE (reference sequence). The CDR3 consists of 13 residues. Regarding this clone: Its antigen remains unidentified.

Whole-study findings and limits: Deeper or shallower sequencing was expected to change how clonotypes are shared among donors.

The protocol was immunoSEQ multiplex PCR, while the TCRdb copy is restricted to in-frame clones and leaves out a portion. The data show approximately 1.5 million clones, approximately 98.5% seen once. The rearrangement links TRBV5-4 to TRBJ2-7; a possible D gene is TRBD2 (5 bases). Sequenced input: naive CD4+ T cells sorted from blood. Subset given: CD45RA+ positively selected. This sequence originates from a man aged 30 to 39 in good health. The CDR3 is CASSWVASNEQYF. The DNA for the CDR3 is TGTGCCAGCAGCTGGGTGGCTAGCAACGAGCAGTACTTC.